This T cell receptor beta chain is from a study of breast tumors, draining lymph nodes, adjacent tissues. Overall study results and limits: Data fit most tumor T cells coming from lymph node, expanding in tumor. Tumor TCR diversity was below lymph nodes but above nontumor tissue. Data only fit, rather than demonstrated, lymph node origin of most tumor T cells. Luminal-like breast cancer showed significantly higher tumor–nontumor repertoire similarity than basal-like.

Axillary draining lymph nodes of breast cancer patients supplied the node samples. This clonotype was counted at least ten times. Its antigen is unidentified. TCRdb reprocessed the multiplex PCR reads via MiXCR and lists one record per CDR3 protein. The sample carries around 290,000 distinct CDR3 sequences, over 25% recorded once. The germline gives CDR1 DFQATT, CDR2 SNEGSKA (reference sequence). This CDR3 is built from 13 residues. V shed 6 bases, J shed 10 bases, and the junction held 9 bases outside the gene matches. The TCR sequence derives from a female donor with breast cancer. Some clones in this sample may be carry-over from other donors' samples. Sample: axillary lymph node tissue. This chain links TRBV20-1 with TRBJ1-6, with 7 bases fitting TRBD1. CDR3 loop: CSAATGLVSPLHF. In DNA, the CDR3 is TGCAGTGCCGCGACAGGGTTGGTATCACCCCTCCACTTT.